The TCR beta chain described here comes from a study of molecular identifiers for immune sequencing clone quantification. This clonotype was observed at least ten times. V gave up 4 bases and J gave up 9 bases; unmatched junction bases: 6. The germline V gene encodes CDR1 SGDLS and CDR2 YYNGEE. The CDR3 is made up of 14 amino acids. Making the bulk TCR libraries relied on previously described methods and listed TCR primers. In TCRdb, the PCR reads were re-called with MiXCR into one record per CDR3 protein. Seen here are about 640,000 distinct CDR3 sequences, about 20% observed once, and the top ten hold roughly 0.9%. When naive CD8 T cells were sorted, they were gated as CD8+CD4-CCR7+CD45RA+.

The rearrangement uses TRBV9 and TRBJ2-1; TRBD2 matches at 11 bases. The TCR sequence derives from a human donor in good health. Some libraries in this study had Jurkat cell RNA spiked in. The sequencing sample was made of naive CD8+ T cells from blood, with Jurkat cell RNA spiked in. The subset denotes: FACS-sorted CD8+CD4-CCR7+CD45RA+ naive T cells. CDR3 nucleotides: TGTGCCAGCAGCAAACTAGCGGGAGATGGTGAGCAGTTCTTC. Its translation is CASSKLAGDGEQFF.